The 17 T cell receptor beta chains reported below all come from one sample, sequenced in a study of T cells in Graves' hyperthyroidism and ophthalmopathy. The CDR3 regions of TCR beta were amplified from RNA transcripts. An initial round of RT-PCR targeting the TCR CDR3 relied on the HTBI primer set. TCRdb reprocessed the multiplex PCR reads with MiXCR, giving one entry per CDR3 protein. The table lists approximately 510,000 distinct CDR3 sequences, 20% of them singletons. Source material: blood. Receptors were obtained from a man aged 18 to 29 with Graves' hyperthyroidism.

This clonotype appeared many times. V and J are TRBV10-2 and TRBJ2-7; 7 nucleotides line up with TRBD1. With 11 bases clipped from V and 2 bases from J, the junction kept 9 bases outside the gene matches. CDR1 WSHSY and CDR2 SAAADI come from the germline V gene. This CDR3 has 13 residues. This chain's CDR3 is CASGTVYPYEQYF. The CDR3 DNA reads TGCGCCTCCGGGACAGTTTACCCCTACGAGCAGTACTTC.

V is TRBV28 and J is TRBJ2-7; D unclear. Germline loops: CDR1 MDHEN, CDR2 SYDVKM. Trimming stripped 7 bases from V and 4 bases from J, with 11 bases between. This CDR3 is built from 12 residues. Written as DNA, the CDR3 is TGTGCCAGCAATTATGCCTCGTACGAGCAGTACTTC. Translated, it gives CASNYASYEQYF.

The CDR3 sequence: CSAGQGAGGYTF. CDR3 DNA: TGCAGCGCTGGACAGGGGGCAGGTGGCTACACCTTC. The chain combines TRBV29-1 with TRBJ1-2; 11 bases fit TRBD1. Trimming at V came to 7 bases and at J to 7 bases, leaving 5 bases not matched to a gene. Germline V gene sequence: CDR1 SQVTM, CDR2 ANQGSEA. The CDR3 is 12 residues long.

Ten or more counts support this clonotype. DNA for the CDR3: TGCGCCAGCAGCTTTCGGACACCCACTGAAGCTTTCTTT. Translation: CASSFRTPTEAFF. The chain joins TRBV5-1 to TRBJ1-1; tentative D call: TRBD1 (5 bases). This CDR3 is 13 amino acids long. Germline values: CDR1 SGHRS, CDR2 YFSETQ. Deletions cut 2 bases from V and 4 bases from J, with 9 bases between.

In its sample, this clonotype was seen many times. This sequence joins TRBV29-1 and TRBJ2-5; possible D gene TRBD1, 5 bases. This CDR3 region has 12 residues. Germline lookup yields CDR1 SQVTM and CDR2 ANQGSEA. Between the trimmed V and J ends, which lost 4 bases and 5 bases, there was a span of 11 bases. The CDR3 DNA reads as TGCAGCGTTGTCAGGGCCTTGGAGACCCAGTACTTC. Its translation is CSVVRALETQYF.

This clonotype has ten or more counts. This sequence joins TRBV12-3 or TRBV12-4 and TRBJ1-5; 7 nucleotides match TRBD1. The CDR3 is made up of 13 amino acids. J lost 3 bases, V lost 6 bases, and 2 bases had no gene match. CDR3 loop: CASRTGINQPQHF. DNA of the CDR3: TGTGCCAGCAGGACAGGGATCAATCAGCCCCAGCATTTT.

This clonotype was observed at least ten times. The chain is built from TRBV29-1 and TRBJ2-5; D remains ambiguous. V gave up 7 bases and J gave up 3 bases, with 18 bases separating them. Germline values: CDR1 SQVTM, CDR2 ANQGSEA. The CDR3 is 14 amino acids. The CDR3 region is CSGIEMAAEETQYF. CDR3 sequence (DNA): TGCAGCGGTATCGAGATGGCTGCCGAAGAGACCCAGTACTTC. Together with reference TRBV29-1 and TRBJ2-5, the CDR3 gives the full variable domain: SAVISQKPSRDICQRGTSLTIQCQVDSQVTMMFWYRQQPGQSLTLIATANQGSEATYESGFVIDKFPISRPNLTFSTLTVSNMSPEDSSIYLCSGIEMAAEETQYFGPGTRLLVL.

The chain uses TRBV6-1 and TRBJ1-2; TRBD1 might be the D (5 bases). CDR3 length: 10 residues. CDR1 is MNHNS and CDR2 is SASEGT in the germline V gene. Trimming removed 4 bases at V and 8 bases at J, with 5 bases between. This chain's CDR3 is CASSGTGYTF. CDR3 nucleotide sequence: TGTGCCAGCAGTGGGACAGGCTACACCTTC.

The V gene is TRBV6-2 or TRBV6-3, the J gene TRBJ1-5, with a weak D call TRBD1 (6 bases). This CDR3 contains 18 residues. V lost 7 bases to trimming and J lost 0 bases, with 22 bases between them. Looked up from germline, CDR1 is MNHEY and CDR2 is SVGEGT. In DNA, the CDR3 is TGTGCCAGCAAAACGGGACACAGACCACCTAATAGCAATCAGCCCCAGCATTTT. Amino acid sequence: CASKTGHRPPNSNQPQHF.

The chain joins TRBV6-2 or TRBV6-3 to TRBJ2-5; 7 bases fit TRBD1. The CDR3 loop spans 16 amino acids. From germline, CDR1 is MNHEY and CDR2 SVGEGT. V gave up 4 bases and J gave up 4 bases; unmatched junction bases: 12. The CDR3 region has the DNA TGTGCCAGCAGTTCCCTAAGCGTGACAGGGAGAGAGACCCAGTACTTC. Translated: CASSSLSVTGRETQYF.

At least ten counts were recorded for this clonotype. The chain links TRBV11-1 to TRBJ2-7; TRBD1 matches at 8 bases. The CDR3 runs 16 residues. The V and J ends lost 5 bases and 2 bases, in that order; junction bases with no gene match: 11. Germline CDR1 is SGHAT and CDR2 is FQDESV (reference sequence). This CDR3 is CASSNEGRTGTYEQYF. CDR3 DNA: TGTGCCAGCAGCAACGAAGGAAGGACAGGGACCTACGAGCAGTACTTC.

The chain uses TRBV7-3 and TRBJ2-5; D is perhaps TRBD1 (5 bases). The CDR3 extends over 19 amino acids. V was clipped by 1 base and J by 5 bases, with 26 bases between them. Looked up from germline, CDR1 is SGHTA and CDR2 is FQGTGA. This CDR3 reads CASSLNPVPPSESGETQYF. The CDR3 region has the DNA TGTGCCAGCAGCTTAAACCCAGTCCCTCCATCCGAGTCAGGGGAGACCCAGTACTTC.

This clonotype was observed at least ten times. V gene TRBV29-1 combines with J gene TRBJ1-1; 7 positions agree with TRBD1. The CDR3 is 13 amino acids. With V trimmed by 5 bases and J by 0 bases, 3 bases remained unmatched. The germline gives CDR1 SQVTM, CDR2 ANQGSEA. The CDR3 is CSVTGVLNTEAFF. The CDR3, as DNA: TGCAGCGTTACAGGGGTGCTGAACACTGAAGCTTTCTTT.

V usage is TRBV2 and J usage is TRBJ2-7, with TRBD1 identical over 9 bases. J gave up 5 bases and V 2 bases, and 7 bases lay outside the gene matches. CDR3 length equals 15 residues. The germline CDR1 and CDR2 sequences are SNHLY and FYNNEI. Written as DNA, the CDR3 is TGTGCCAGCAGTGAATCACCGGGACAGGGAAACGAGCAGTACTTC. Translated: CASSESPGQGNEQYF. Combining the CDR3 with reference TRBV2 and TRBJ2-7 gives the whole variable domain EPEVTQTPSHQVTQMGQEVILRCVPISNHLYFYWYRQILGQKVEFLVSFYNNEISEKSEIFDDQFSVERPDGSNFTLKIRSTKLEDSAMYFCASSESPGQGNEQYFGPGTRLTVT.

The chain combines TRBV28 with TRBJ2-7, with TRBD1 identical over 11 bases. The V segment lost 10 bases and the J segment 3 bases; nucleotides outside the gene matches: 8. The CDR3 is 14 amino acids. Germline V gene sequence: CDR1 MDHEN, CDR2 SYDVKM. The CDR3 DNA is TGTGCCATCAGAGGACAGGGGGCTATCTACGAGCAGTACTTC. This gives the protein CAIRGQGAIYEQYF.

V is TRBV20-1 and J is TRBJ2-5; 8 bases map to TRBD2. Trimming removed 5 bases from V and 2 bases from J; junction bases left unmatched: 7. CDR3 length equals 14 residues. Per the germline V gene, CDR1 is DFQATT and CDR2 is SNEGSKA (reference sequence). Written as DNA, the CDR3 is TGCAGTGCTCTTGCGGGGGGATTTCAAGAGACCCAGTACTTC. Protein product: CSALAGGFQETQYF.

In this sample, this clonotype turned up many times. One junction end disagrees with the germline gene, perhaps due to a read error. This chain connects TRBV7-3 to TRBJ2-4; D may be TRBD1 or TRBD2 (6 bases each). The V gene's germline CDR1 is SGHTA and CDR2 FQGTGA. The CDR3 loop spans 15 amino acids. In DNA, the CDR3 is TGTGCCAGCAGCCTAACCGGGGGCCCGAAAAACATTCAGTACTTC. Protein: CASSLTGGPKNIQYF.